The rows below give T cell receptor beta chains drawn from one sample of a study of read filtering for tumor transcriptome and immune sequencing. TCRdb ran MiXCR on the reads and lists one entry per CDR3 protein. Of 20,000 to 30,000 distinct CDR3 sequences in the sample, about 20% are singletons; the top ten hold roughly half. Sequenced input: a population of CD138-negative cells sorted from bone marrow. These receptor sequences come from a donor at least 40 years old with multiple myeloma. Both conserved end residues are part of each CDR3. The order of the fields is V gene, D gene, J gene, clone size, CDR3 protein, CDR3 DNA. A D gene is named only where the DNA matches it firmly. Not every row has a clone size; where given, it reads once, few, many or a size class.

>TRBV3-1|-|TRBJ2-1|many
CASSREDGAEQFF
TGTGCCAGCAGCCGGGAGGACGGGGCTGAGCAGTTCTTC
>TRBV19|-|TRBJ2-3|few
CASSPLGAHTQYF
TGTGCCAGTAGCCCCCTGGGGGCCCATACGCAGTATTTT
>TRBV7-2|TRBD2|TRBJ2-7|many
CASSLVAGGLYEQYF
TGTGCCAGCAGCTTAGTGGCGGGGGGGCTATACGAGCAGTACTTC
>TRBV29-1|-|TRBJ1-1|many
CSVVKMNTEAFF
TGCAGCGTTGTCAAGATGAACACTGAAGCTTTCTTT
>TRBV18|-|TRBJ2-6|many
CASSPLTGSGANVLTF
TGTGCCAGCTCACCCCTGACAGGCTCTGGGGCCAACGTCCTGACTTTC
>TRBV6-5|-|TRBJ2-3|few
CASSRGDTQYF
TGTGCCAGCAGTAGAGGGGATACGCAGTATTTT
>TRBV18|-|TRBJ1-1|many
CASSPPVGRGFGAFF
TGTGCCAGCTCACCACCAGTGGGAAGGGGGTTCGGAGCTTTCTTT
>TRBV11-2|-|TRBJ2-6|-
CASSPSPFGANVPTF
TGTGCCAGCAGCCCATCCCCCTTTGGGGCCAACGTCCCGACTTTC
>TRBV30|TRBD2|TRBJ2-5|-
CAWRLAGGRETQYF
TGTGCCTGGCGACTAGCGGGGGGGCGTGAGACCCAGTACTTC
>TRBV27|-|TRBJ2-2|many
CASSIRFDTGELFF
TGTGCCAGCAGTATTCGGTTTGACACCGGGGAGCTGTTTTTT
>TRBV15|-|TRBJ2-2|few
CATSPPDRRGTGELFF
TGTGCCACCAGCCCTCCCGACAGGCGAGGCACCGGGGAGCTGTTTTTT
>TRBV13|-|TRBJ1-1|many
CASSWVRLLNTEAFF
TGTGCCAGCAGCTGGGTGCGGTTATTGAACACTGAAGCTTTCTTT
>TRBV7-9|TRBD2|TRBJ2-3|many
CATSGGAGDTQYF
TGTGCTACCAGCGGGGGGGCAGGAGATACGCAGTATTTT
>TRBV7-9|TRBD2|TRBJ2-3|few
CASSPGLGGSDTQYF
TGTGCCAGCAGCCCGGGACTAGGGGGATCGGATACGCAGTATTTT
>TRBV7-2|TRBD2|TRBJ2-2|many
CASSLTSSTGELFF
TGTGCCAGCAGCTTGACTAGCTCCACCGGGGAGCTGTTTTTT
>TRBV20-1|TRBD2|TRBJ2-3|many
CSARDSGLALLGTDTQYF
TGCAGTGCTAGAGATTCGGGACTAGCCCTCCTGGGGACAGATACGCAGTATTTT
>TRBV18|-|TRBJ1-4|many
CASSPNVPTANNEKLFF
TGTGCCAGCTCACCAAATGTGCCGACAGCTAATAATGAAAAACTGTTTTTT
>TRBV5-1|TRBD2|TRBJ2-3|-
CASSLVVSGGSTDTQCF
TGCGCCAGCAGCTTGGTTGTTAGCGGGGGGTCGACAGATACGCAGTGTTTT
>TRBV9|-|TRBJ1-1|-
CASSVGGTVAEAFF
TGTGCCAGCAGCGTCGGGGGAACCGTCGCTGAAGCTTTCTTT
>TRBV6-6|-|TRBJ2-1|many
CASKRDGDNEQFF
TGTGCCAGCAAGCGTGACGGAGACAATGAGCAGTTCTTC
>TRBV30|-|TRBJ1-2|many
CAWSVSTPHGYTF
TGTGCCTGGAGTGTATCCACCCCTCATGGCTACACCTTC
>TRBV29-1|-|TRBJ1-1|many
CSAGAASNTEAFF
TGCAGCGCTGGGGCTGCTTCGAACACTGAAGCTTTCTTT
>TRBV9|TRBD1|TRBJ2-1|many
CASSVEQGAYNEQFF
TGTGCCAGCAGCGTAGAACAGGGGGCCTACAATGAGCAGTTCTTC
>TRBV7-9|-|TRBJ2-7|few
CAGQVNTYEQYF
TGTGCTGGGCAAGTCAATACCTACGAGCAGTACTTC
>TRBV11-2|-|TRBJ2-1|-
CASSAGLVNKQFF
TGTGCCAGCAGCGCGGGACTTGTTAATAAGCAGTTCTTC
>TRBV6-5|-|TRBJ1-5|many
CASRIVGQPQHF
TGTGCCAGCAGAATCGTTGGCCAGCCCCAGCATTTT
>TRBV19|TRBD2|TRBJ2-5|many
CASSSKRGETQYF
TGTGCCAGTAGTTCGAAGCGGGGGGAGACCCAGTACTTC
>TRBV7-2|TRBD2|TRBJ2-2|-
CSSSLRGLAIGELIF
TGTTCCAGCAGCCTGCGTGGACTAGCGATCGGGGAGCTGATTTTT
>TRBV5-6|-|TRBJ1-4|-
CASSGVGTNEKLFF
TGTGCCAGCAGTGGGGTAGGGACGAATGAAAAACTGTTTTTT
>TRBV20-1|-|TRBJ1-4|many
CSARDPRGPNEKLFF
TGCAGTGCTAGAGATCCCAGGGGCCCGAATGAAAAACTGTTTTTT
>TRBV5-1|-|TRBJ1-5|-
CASSLFGVGQPQHF
TGCGCCAGCAGCTTGTTCGGTGTCGGTCAGCCCCAGCATTTT
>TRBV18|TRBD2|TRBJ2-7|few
CASSPLASGKSYEQYF
TGTGCCAGCTCACCCTTGGCTAGCGGGAAGTCCTACGAGCAGTACTTC
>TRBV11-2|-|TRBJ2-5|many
CASSLEVHQETQYF
TGTGCCAGCAGCTTAGAGGTCCACCAAGAGACCCAGTACTTC
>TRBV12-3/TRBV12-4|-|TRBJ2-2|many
CASSHSVNTGELFF
TGTGCCAGCAGCCACTCGGTTAACACCGGGGAGCTGTTTTTT
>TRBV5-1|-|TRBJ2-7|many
CASSRKEAYEQYF
TGCGCCAGCAGCCGTAAGGAAGCCTACGAGCAGTACTTC
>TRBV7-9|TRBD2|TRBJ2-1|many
CASTRTSGGIYNEQFF
TGTGCCAGCACCCGGACTAGCGGGGGGATCTACAATGAGCAGTTCTTC
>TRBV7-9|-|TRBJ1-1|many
CASSLDVANTEAFF
TGTGCCAGCAGCTTAGACGTCGCTAACACTGAAGCTTTCTTT
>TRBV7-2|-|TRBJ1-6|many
CASSLLGSPLHF
TGTGCCAGCAGCTTATTAGGTTCACCCCTCCACTTT
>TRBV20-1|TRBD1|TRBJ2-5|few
CSARGTGLEETQYF
TGCAGTGCTAGGGGGACAGGGCTCGAGGAGACCCAGTACTTC
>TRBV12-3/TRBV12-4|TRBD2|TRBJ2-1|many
CASSLLLAGGLRVKFF
TGTGCCAGCAGTCTACTACTAGCGGGGGGGCTTAGAGTAAAGTTCTTC
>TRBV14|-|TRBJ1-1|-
CASSLAPLSGAFF
TGTGCCAGCAGCCTCGCCCCGCTGTCTGGAGCCTTCTTT
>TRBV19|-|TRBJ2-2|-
CASSPQGYTGELFF
TGTGCCAGTAGTCCGCAGGGGTACACCGGGGAGCTGTTTTTT
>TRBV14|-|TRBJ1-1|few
CASSLMRAKEAFF
TGTGCCAGCAGCCTTATGCGGGCGAAGGAAGCTTTCTTT
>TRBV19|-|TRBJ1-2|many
CASSPPGPGYTF
TGTGCCTCCTCCCCCCCAGGGCCCGGCTACACCTTC
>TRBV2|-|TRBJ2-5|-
CASSAGEETQYF
TGTGCCAGCAGCGCAGGGGAAGAGACCCAGTACTTC
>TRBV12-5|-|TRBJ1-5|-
CASGFNVRDNYQPQHF
TGTGCTAGTGGTTTTAATGTCCGGGACAACTATCAGCCCCAGCATTTT
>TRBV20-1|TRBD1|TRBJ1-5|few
CSAPTGGAYQPQHF
TGCAGTGCCCCGACAGGGGGGGCCTATCAGCCCCAGCATTTT
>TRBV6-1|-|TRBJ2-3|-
CASSEAWQGTDTQYF
TGTGCCAGCAGTGAAGCATGGCAGGGCACAGATACGCAGTATTTT
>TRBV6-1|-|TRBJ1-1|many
CASSSGEYEAFF
TGTGCCAGCTCTTCAGGGGAATATGAAGCTTTCTTT
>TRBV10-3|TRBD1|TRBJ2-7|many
CAIRKTGSNRTYEQYF
TGTGCCATCAGGAAGACAGGGTCCAACCGGACCTACGAGCAGTACTTC
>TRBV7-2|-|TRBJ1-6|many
CASSLGTVHSPLHF
TGTGCCAGCAGCTTGGGGACGGTTCATTCACCCCTCCACTTT
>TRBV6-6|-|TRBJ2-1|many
CASSYSIYNEQFF
TGTGCCAGCAGTTACTCGATTTACAATGAGCAGTTCTTC
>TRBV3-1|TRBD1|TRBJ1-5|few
CASSPGQAHQPQHF
TGTGCCAGCAGCCCGGGACAGGCCCATCAGCCCCAGCATTTT
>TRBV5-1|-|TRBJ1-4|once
CASSLEAKVPEKLFF
TGCGCCAGCAGCTTGGAAGCCAAGGTTCCCGAAAAACTGTTTTTT
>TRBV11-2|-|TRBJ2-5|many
CASSSHQTQYF
TGTGCCAGCAGCTCTCATCAGACCCAGTACTTC
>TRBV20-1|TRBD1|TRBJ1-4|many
CSARDSGTGPEKLFF
TGCAGTGCTAGAGATTCGGGGACAGGGCCCGAAAAACTGTTTTTT
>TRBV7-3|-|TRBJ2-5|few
CASSPIPGAETQYF
TGTGCCAGCAGCCCCATCCCGGGGGCGGAGACCCAGTACTTC
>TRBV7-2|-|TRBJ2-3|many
CASTPQFPNTQYF
TGTGCCAGCACTCCTCAGTTTCCCAATACGCAGTATTTT
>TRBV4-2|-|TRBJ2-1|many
CASSQEGGPIYNEQFF
TGTGCCAGCAGCCAAGAAGGGGGACCCATCTACAATGAGCAGTTCTTC
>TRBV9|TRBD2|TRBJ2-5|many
CASSVSLAAQETQYF
TGTGCCAGCAGCGTAAGCCTAGCGGCCCAAGAGACCCAGTACTTC